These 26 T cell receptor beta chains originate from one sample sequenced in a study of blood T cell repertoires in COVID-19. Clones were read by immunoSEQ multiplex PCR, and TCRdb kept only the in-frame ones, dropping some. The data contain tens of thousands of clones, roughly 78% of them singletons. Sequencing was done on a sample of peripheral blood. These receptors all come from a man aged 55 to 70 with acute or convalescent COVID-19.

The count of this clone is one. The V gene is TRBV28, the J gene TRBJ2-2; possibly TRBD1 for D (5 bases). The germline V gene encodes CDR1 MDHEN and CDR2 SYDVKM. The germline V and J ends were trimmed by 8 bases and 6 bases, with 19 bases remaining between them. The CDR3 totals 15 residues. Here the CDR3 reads CASPRKSRAAGELFF. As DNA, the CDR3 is TGTGCCAGCCCTCGAAAAAGCAGGGCGGCCGGGGAGCTGTTTTTT.

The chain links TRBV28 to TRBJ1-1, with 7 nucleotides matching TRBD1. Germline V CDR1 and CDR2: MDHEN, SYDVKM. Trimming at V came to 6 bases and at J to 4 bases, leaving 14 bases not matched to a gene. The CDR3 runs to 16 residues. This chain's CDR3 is CASSWLMRGRGTEAFF. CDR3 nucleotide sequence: TGTGCCAGCAGCTGGTTAATGAGGGGGCGGGGCACTGAAGCTTTCTTT.

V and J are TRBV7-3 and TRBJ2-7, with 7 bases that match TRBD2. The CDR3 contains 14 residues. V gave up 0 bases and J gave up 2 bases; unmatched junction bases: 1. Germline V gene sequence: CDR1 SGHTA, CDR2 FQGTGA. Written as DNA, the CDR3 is TGTGCCAGCAGCTTAACGGGGGGGACCTACGAGCAGTACTTC. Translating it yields CASSLTGGTYEQYF.

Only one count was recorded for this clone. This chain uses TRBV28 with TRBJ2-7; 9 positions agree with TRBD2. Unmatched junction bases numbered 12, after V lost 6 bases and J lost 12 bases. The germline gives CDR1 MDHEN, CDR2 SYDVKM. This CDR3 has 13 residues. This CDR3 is CASREVSGRTLYF. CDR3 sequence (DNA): TGTGCCAGCAGGGAGGTTAGCGGGAGAACGCTGTACTTC. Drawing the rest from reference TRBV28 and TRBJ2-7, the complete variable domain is DVKVTQSSRYLVKRTGEKVFLECVQDMDHENMFWYRQDPGLGLRLIYFSYDVKMKEKGDIPEGYSVSREKKERFSLILESASTNQTSMYLCASREVSGRTLYFGPGTRLTVT.

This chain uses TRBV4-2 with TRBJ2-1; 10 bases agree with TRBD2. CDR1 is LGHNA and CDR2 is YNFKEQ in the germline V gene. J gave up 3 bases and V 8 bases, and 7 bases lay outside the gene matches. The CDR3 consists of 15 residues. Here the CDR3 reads CASGSGTSVYNEQFF. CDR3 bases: TGTGCCAGCGGATCCGGGACTAGCGTCTACAATGAGCAGTTCTTC.

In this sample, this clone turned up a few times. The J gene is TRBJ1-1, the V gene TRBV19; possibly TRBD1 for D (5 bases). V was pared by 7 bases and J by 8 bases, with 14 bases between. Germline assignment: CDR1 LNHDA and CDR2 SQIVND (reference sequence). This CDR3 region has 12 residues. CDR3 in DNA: TGTGCCAGTACCCCGTGGGGGGGGGAAGCTTTCTTT. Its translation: CASTPWGGEAFF.

In DNA form, the CDR3 reads TGTGCCAGTAGTTCAACGACAGGGCCCCAGCCCCAGCATTTT. Its protein is CASSSTTGPQPQHF. V gene TRBV19 combines with J gene TRBJ1-5, with 7 bases identical to TRBD1. The CDR3 length is 14 residues. Per germline, CDR1 LNHDA and CDR2 SQIVND (reference sequence). The junction had 8 bases not matched to a gene; V was cut back by 5 bases and J by 7 bases. The full variable domain, completed using reference TRBV19 and TRBJ1-5, is DGGITQSPKYLFRKEGQNVTLSCEQNLNHDAMYWYRQDPGQGLRLIYYSQIVNDFQKGDIAEGYSVSREKKESFPLTVTSAQKNPTAFYLCASSSTTGPQPQHFGDGTRLSIL.

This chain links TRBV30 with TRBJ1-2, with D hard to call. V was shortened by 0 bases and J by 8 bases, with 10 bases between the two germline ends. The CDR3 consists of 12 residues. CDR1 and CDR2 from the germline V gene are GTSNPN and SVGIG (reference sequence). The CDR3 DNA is TGTGCCTGGAGTGTATATCGGGGAGGCTACACCTTC. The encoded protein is CAWSVYRGGYTF.

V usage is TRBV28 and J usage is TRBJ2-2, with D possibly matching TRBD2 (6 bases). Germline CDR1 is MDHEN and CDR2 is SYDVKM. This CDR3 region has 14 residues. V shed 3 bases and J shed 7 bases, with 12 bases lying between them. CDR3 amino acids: CASSLTRRGGELFF. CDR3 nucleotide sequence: TGTGCCAGCAGTTTGACTAGGAGGGGCGGGGAGCTGTTTTTT.

CDR3: CASRETGRETQYF. The CDR3 nucleotides read TGTGCCAGCAGGGAGACAGGAAGGGAGACCCAGTACTTC. J is TRBJ2-5 and V is TRBV28; tentatively, D is TRBD1 (6 bases). Per germline, CDR1 MDHEN and CDR2 SYDVKM. Trimming took 6 bases from V and 5 from J, leaving 13 bases between them. This CDR3 contains 13 residues. The full variable domain, its missing parts supplied by reference TRBV28 and TRBJ2-5, is DVKVTQSSRYLVKRTGEKVFLECVQDMDHENMFWYRQDPGLGLRLIYFSYDVKMKEKGDIPEGYSVSREKKERFSLILESASTNQTSMYLCASRETGRETQYFGPGTRLLVL.

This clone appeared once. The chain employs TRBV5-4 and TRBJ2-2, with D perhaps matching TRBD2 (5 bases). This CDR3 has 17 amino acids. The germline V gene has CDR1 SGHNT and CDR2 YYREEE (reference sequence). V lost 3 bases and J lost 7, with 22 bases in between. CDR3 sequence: CASSSDPRNGGYGELFF. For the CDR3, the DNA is TGTGCCAGCAGCTCCGACCCCCGAAACGGCGGGTACGGGGAGCTGTTTTTT.

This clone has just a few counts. CDR3 residues: CASSLGGPQYF. The CDR3 DNA reads TGTGCCAGCAGTTTAGGAGGTCCCCAGTACTTC. J is TRBJ2-5 and V is TRBV12-3 or TRBV12-4; D ambiguous. Trimming removed 1 base from V and 9 bases from J, with 6 bases in between. The CDR3 length is 11 residues.

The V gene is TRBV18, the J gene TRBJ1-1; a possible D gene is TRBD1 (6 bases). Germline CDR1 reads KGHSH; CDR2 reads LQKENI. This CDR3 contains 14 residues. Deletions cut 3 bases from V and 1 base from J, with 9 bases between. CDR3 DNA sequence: TGTGCCAGCTCACCGGGACATTCGAACACTGAAGCTTTCTTT. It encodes CASSPGHSNTEAFF.

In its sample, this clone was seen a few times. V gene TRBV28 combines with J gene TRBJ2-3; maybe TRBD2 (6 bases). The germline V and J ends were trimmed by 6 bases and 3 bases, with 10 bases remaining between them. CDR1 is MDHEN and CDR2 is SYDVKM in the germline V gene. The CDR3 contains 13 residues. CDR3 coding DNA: TGTGCCAGCAGCTGGACTATTACAGATACGCAGTATTTT. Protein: CASSWTITDTQYF.

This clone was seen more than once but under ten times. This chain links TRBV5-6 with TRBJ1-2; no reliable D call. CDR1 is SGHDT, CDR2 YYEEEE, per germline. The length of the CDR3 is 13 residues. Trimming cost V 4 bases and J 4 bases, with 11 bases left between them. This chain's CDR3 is CASSPGSVYGYTF. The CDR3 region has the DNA TGTGCCAGCAGCCCAGGTTCGGTCTATGGCTACACCTTC.

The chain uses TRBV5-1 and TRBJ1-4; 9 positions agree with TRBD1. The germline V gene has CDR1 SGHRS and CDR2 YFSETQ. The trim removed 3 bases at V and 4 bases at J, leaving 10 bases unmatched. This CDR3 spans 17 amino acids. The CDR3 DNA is TGCGCCAGCAGCTCCTTCTTACAGGGGGCAGATAATGAAAAACTGTTTTTT. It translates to CASSSFLQGADNEKLFF.

CDR3 sequence reads: CASSDRVGANVLTF. The CDR3 DNA follows: TGTGCCAGCAGTGACAGGGTGGGGGCCAACGTCCTGACTTTC. The rearrangement joins TRBV28 to TRBJ2-6; 7 bases match TRBD1. J gave up 4 bases and V 5 bases, and 2 bases lay outside the gene matches. Germline V lookup: CDR1 MDHEN, CDR2 SYDVKM. The CDR3 loop spans 14 amino acids.

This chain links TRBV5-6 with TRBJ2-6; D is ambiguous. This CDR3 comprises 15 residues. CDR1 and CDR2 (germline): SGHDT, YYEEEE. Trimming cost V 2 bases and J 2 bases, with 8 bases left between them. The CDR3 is CASSFGFTGANVLTF. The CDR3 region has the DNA TGTGCCAGCAGCTTCGGGTTTACTGGGGCCAACGTCCTGACTTTC.

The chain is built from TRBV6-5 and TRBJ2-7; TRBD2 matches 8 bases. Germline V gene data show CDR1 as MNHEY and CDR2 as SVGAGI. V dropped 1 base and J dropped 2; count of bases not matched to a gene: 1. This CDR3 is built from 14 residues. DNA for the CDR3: TGTGCCAGCAGTTACTTTAGCGGGGCCTACGAGCAGTACTTC. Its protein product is CASSYFSGAYEQYF.

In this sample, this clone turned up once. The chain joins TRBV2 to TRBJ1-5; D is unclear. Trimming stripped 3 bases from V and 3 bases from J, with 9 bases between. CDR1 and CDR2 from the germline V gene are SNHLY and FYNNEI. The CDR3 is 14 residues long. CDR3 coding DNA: TGTGCCAGCAGTGAGCAACAGATCAATCAGCCCCAGCATTTT. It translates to CASSEQQINQPQHF.

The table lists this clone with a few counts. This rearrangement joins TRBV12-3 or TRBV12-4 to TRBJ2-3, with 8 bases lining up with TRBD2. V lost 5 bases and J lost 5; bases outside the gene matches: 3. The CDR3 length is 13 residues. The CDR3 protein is CASSGLARDTQYF. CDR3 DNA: TGTGCCAGCAGTGGACTAGCTAGAGATACGCAGTATTTT.

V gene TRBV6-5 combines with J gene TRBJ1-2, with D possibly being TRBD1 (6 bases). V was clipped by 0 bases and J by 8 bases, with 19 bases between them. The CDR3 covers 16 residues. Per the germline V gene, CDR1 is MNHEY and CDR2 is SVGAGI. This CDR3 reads CASSYSEGGTINGYTF. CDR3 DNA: TGTGCCAGCAGTTACTCAGAAGGGGGAACTATTAACGGCTACACCTTC.

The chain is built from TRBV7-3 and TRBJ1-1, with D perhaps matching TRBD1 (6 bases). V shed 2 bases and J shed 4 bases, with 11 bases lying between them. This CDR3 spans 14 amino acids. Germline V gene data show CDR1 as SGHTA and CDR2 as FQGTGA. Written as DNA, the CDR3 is TGTGCCAGCAGCTTATTGGGGGCCGGCACTGAAGCTTTCTTT. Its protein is CASSLLGAGTEAFF.

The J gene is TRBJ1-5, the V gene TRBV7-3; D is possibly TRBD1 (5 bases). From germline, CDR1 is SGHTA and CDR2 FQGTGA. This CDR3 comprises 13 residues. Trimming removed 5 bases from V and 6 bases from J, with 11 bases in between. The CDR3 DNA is TGTGCCAGCAGCCCCGCCGGGGGTCAGCCCCAGCATTTT. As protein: CASSPAGGQPQHF. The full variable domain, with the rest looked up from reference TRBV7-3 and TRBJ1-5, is GAGVSQTPSNKVTEKGKYVELRCDPISGHTALYWYRQSLGQGPEFLIYFQGTGAADDSGLPNDRFFAVRPEGSVSTLKIQRTERGDSAVYLCASSPAGGQPQHFGDGTRLSIL.

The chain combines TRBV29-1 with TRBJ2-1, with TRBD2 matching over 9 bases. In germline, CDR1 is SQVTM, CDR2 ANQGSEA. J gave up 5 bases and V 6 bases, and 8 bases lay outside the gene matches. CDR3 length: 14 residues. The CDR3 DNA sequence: TGCAGCGTACCCCTAGCGGGGATAAACAATGAGCAGTTCTTC. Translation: CSVPLAGINNEQFF.

The CDR3, as DNA: TGTGCCAGCAGTCGGAACATTCAGTACTTC. It specifies CASSRNIQYF. This rearrangement joins TRBV28 to TRBJ2-4; D is unclear. V shed 5 bases and J shed 7 bases, with 3 bases lying between them. Germline loops: CDR1 MDHEN, CDR2 SYDVKM. This CDR3 has 10 residues.